A single sample is the source of the 29 T cell receptor beta chains below, sequenced in a study of CXCR3-negative and CXCR3-positive naive CD8 T cells (dated by TCRdb to between 2018 and 2021). Sequencing was carried out with a NextSeq 550. The Human TCR Profiling Kit (MiLaboratory) was used to make UMI-labeled 5' RACE TRB cDNA libraries. TCRdb reprocessed the reads, reporting each CDR3 protein sequence once and no DNA. The sample's table lists a count of 25,000 to 35,000 distinct CDR3 sequences. The ten top clones hold about 10% of the sample. Material for sequencing was memory CD8+ T cells from blood. The sample's cell subset or site label, decoded: conventional CD8+ memory T cells (TMEM), sorted as controls. These receptors all stem from a human donor in good health. Some clones in this sample may be carry-over from other donors' samples.

The chain has TRBV4-1 and TRBJ2-1; the D gene TCRdb calls, TRBD2, cannot be checked with no DNA. The germline V gene has CDR1 MGHRA and CDR2 YSYEKL. There are 16 residues in the CDR3. The CDR3: CASSQPTSATYNEQFF.

The chain has TRBV6-9 and TRBJ2-7; lacking DNA, the TRBD1 call made by TCRdb goes unchecked. The CDR3 is 15 amino acids. CDR1 is MNHGY and CDR2 is SVAAGI in the germline V gene. This CDR3 is CASRPGQGISYEQYF.

This chain joins TRBV12-3 or TRBV12-4 and TRBJ2-5. CDR3 length equals 12 residues. CDR3 sequence: CASSPLGETQYF.

The rearrangement links TRBV29-1 to TRBJ1-1; the D gene TCRdb calls, TRBD1, cannot be checked with no DNA. Germline V CDR1 and CDR2: SQVTM, ANQGSEA. The CDR3 consists of 11 residues. The CDR3 sequence: CSGLGGTEAFF.

The V and J genes are TRBV28 and TRBJ2-7; TCRdb's D call, TRBD1, is unchecked because there is no DNA. The CDR3 totals 12 residues. Germline CDR1 reads MDHEN; CDR2 reads SYDVKM. This chain's CDR3 is CACQGTGYEQYF.

This rearrangement joins TRBV29-1 to TRBJ2-1; TCRdb returns TRBD2, unconfirmable since there is no DNA. The V gene's germline CDR1 is SQVTM and CDR2 ANQGSEA. The CDR3 covers 12 residues. This CDR3 is CSAEGLYNEQFF.

The chain recombines TRBV20-1 with TRBJ1-1; there is no DNA to check the TCRdb D call of TRBD1. There are 13 residues in the CDR3. The germline gives CDR1 DFQATT, CDR2 SNEGSKA (reference sequence). The CDR3 is CSARPLGATEAFF.

The V gene is TRBV29-1, the J gene TRBJ2-1; the TRBD2 assignment by TCRdb is unverifiable without DNA. The CDR3 has 14 residues. Germline V gene lookup returns CDR1 SQVTM and CDR2 ANQGSEA. CDR3 in amino acids: CSVGNERGLNEQFF.

V gene TRBV20-1 combines with J gene TRBJ1-2. The CDR3 has 15 residues. Germline lookup yields CDR1 DFQATT and CDR2 SNEGSKA (reference sequence). The CDR3 protein is CSARDPGGLLGGYTF.

This sequence joins TRBV20-1 and TRBJ1-5. CDR1 and CDR2 (germline): DFQATT, SNEGSKA (reference sequence). The CDR3 length is 15 residues. Here the CDR3 reads CSARVLGHGEQPQHF.

The chain is built from TRBV12-3 or TRBV12-4 and TRBJ2-3; TCRdb lists TRBD1, though no DNA is available to test this call. The CDR3 has 16 residues. CDR3 region: CASSPRGYLVTDTQYF.

The chain uses TRBV7-8 and TRBJ2-7; checking the TCRdb D call of TRBD1 is not possible without DNA. From germline, CDR1 is SGHVS and CDR2 FQNEAQ. The CDR3 runs to 13 residues. The CDR3: CASSLTPSYEQYF.

The chain employs TRBV12-3 or TRBV12-4 and TRBJ2-1; as DNA is missing, the TRBD2 call by TCRdb cannot be tested. The CDR3 length is 15 residues. The CDR3 sequence is CASSGLGSGSDEQFF.

The rearrangement links TRBV5-1 to TRBJ1-1; TCRdb returns TRBD1, unconfirmable since there is no DNA. Germline loops: CDR1 SGHRS, CDR2 YFSETQ. This CDR3 comprises 12 residues. The CDR3 loop reads CASSLGDRDAFF.

V and J are TRBV14 and TRBJ2-7. CDR3 length: 14 amino acids. Per germline, CDR1 SGHDN and CDR2 FVKESK. The CDR3 loop is CASSQSGRSYEQYF.

V and J are TRBV7-9 and TRBJ1-1. Germline V CDR1 and CDR2: SEHNR, FQNEAQ (reference sequence). This CDR3 is built from 11 residues. CDR3 sequence reads: CASRTSTEAFF.

By frequency, this clonotype registers medium-sized. The V gene is TRBV28, the J gene TRBJ2-1; checking the TCRdb D call of TRBD2 is not possible without DNA. This CDR3 is 17 amino acids long. Germline CDR1 MDHEN, CDR2 SYDVKM. The CDR3 is CASSSGLAGDSYNEQFF.

The rearrangement uses TRBV6-5 and TRBJ2-5; the D call from TCRdb, TRBD2, cannot be confirmed without DNA. Germline V CDR1 and CDR2: MNHEY, SVGAGI. This CDR3 spans 17 amino acids. The CDR3 region is CASSFLAGGPSGETQYF.

The rearrangement joins TRBV5-6 to TRBJ2-5; with no DNA, the TCRdb D assignment of TRBD1 cannot be verified. Germline V gene sequence: CDR1 SGHDT, CDR2 YYEEEE. The CDR3 consists of 15 residues. The CDR3 loop is CASSLEDTFAETQYF.

The genes are TRBV9 and TRBJ1-1; absent DNA, TCRdb's TRBD1 call cannot be checked. This CDR3 region has 17 residues. Germline loops: CDR1 SGDLS, CDR2 YYNGEE. The CDR3 reads CASSVNLQGMGNTEAFF.

The CDR3 loop reads CASSFGGDYEQYF. This rearrangement joins TRBV7-9 to TRBJ2-7; TCRdb picks TRBD1, but there is no DNA to check that call. This CDR3 is 13 amino acids long. The germline V gene encodes CDR1 SEHNR and CDR2 FQNEAQ (reference sequence).

The chain joins TRBV27 to TRBJ1-5. The CDR3 runs to 14 residues. Germline CDR1 reads MNHEY; CDR2 reads SMNVEV (reference sequence). The CDR3: CASSLHNSNQPQHF.

The chain recombines TRBV7-9 with TRBJ2-1. There are 16 residues in the CDR3. The V gene's germline CDR1 is SEHNR and CDR2 FQNEAQ (reference sequence). CDR3: CASSLSTGSSYNEQFF. Together with reference TRBV7-9 and TRBJ2-1, the CDR3 gives the full variable domain: DTGVSQNPRHKITKRGQNVTFRCDPISEHNRLYWYRQTLGQGPEFLTYFQNEAQLEKSRLLSDRFSAERPKGSFSTLEIQRTEQGDSAMYLCASSLSTGSSYNEQFFGPGTRLTVL.

V gene TRBV18 combines with J gene TRBJ2-2; the TCRdb call, TRBD1, lacks DNA for checking. The CDR3 totals 18 residues. Germline values: CDR1 KGHSH, CDR2 LQKENI. The CDR3 reads CASSPLNGDTWNTGELFF.

V gene TRBV4-1 combines with J gene TRBJ1-6. The CDR3 extends over 16 amino acids. Per germline, CDR1 MGHRA and CDR2 YSYEKL. The CDR3 region is CASSQELGSNNSPLHF.

The chain uses TRBV29-1 and TRBJ2-5. This CDR3 is 12 amino acids long. Germline CDR1 and CDR2: SQVTM and ANQGSEA. The CDR3 protein is CSVETDWETQYF. Filled out from reference TRBV29-1 and TRBJ2-5, the complete variable domain reads SAVISQKPSRDICQRGTSLTIQCQVDSQVTMMFWYRQQPGQSLTLIATANQGSEATYESGFVIDKFPISRPNLTFSTLTVSNMSPEDSSIYLCSVETDWETQYFGPGTRLLVL.

This clonotype ranks as medium-sized (0.01 to 0.1%) in terms of frequency. The CDR3 region is CASSREDWSEAFF. The J gene is TRBJ1-1, the V gene TRBV6-4; TCRdb proposes TRBD1, but this gene call is untestable without DNA. The germline V gene encodes CDR1 MRHNA and CDR2 SNTAGT. This CDR3 spans 13 amino acids.

The chain has TRBV6-2 or TRBV6-3 and TRBJ2-5; the D call of TRBD1 rests on TCRdb alone, since no DNA is present to check it. The CDR3 has 17 residues. Germline assignment: CDR1 MNHEY and CDR2 SVGEGT. CDR3 loop: CASSFDRDTYRRETQYF.

The genes are TRBV7-9 and TRBJ1-2; TCRdb returns TRBD1, unconfirmable since there is no DNA. CDR3 size: 17 residues. Per the germline V gene, CDR1 is SEHNR and CDR2 is FQNEAQ (reference sequence). The CDR3 sequence: CASSPMPGQGADYGYTF.